Presented here are 6 T cell receptor beta chains from one specimen sequenced in a study of vaccination effects on CD4 cells after COVID-19. Sequencing was preceded by expansion of antigen-specific CD4+ T cells with viral peptide pools in the ViraFEST assay. Isolation of CD4+ T cells took place after 10 days of culture. The person's infection with SARS-CoV-2, confirmed by PCR, took place between March and December 2020. Data came from immunoSEQ multiplex PCR; TCRdb stores just in-frame clones and leaves some out. The data show 20,000 to 30,000 clones, roughly 77% seen once. Their antigens are not known. The input for sequencing was CD4+ T cells from PBMCs cultured with HCoV-NL63 spike peptides, taken before COVID-19 vaccination. These receptors were obtained from a human donor who had a prior SARS-CoV-2 infection.

The chain is built from TRBV4-2 and TRBJ1-1; D not certain. The germline V gene has CDR1 LGHNA and CDR2 YNFKEQ. The CDR3 has 16 amino acids. Deletions cut 0 bases from V and 6 bases from J, with 17 bases between. The CDR3 DNA is TGTGCCAGCAGCCAAGATCGCCGTGAGGACCTCCCTGAAGCTTTCTTT. It yields the protein CASSQDRREDLPEAFF.

V is TRBV27 and J is TRBJ2-2; TRBD2 aligns across 7 bases. Trimming at V came to 2 bases and at J to 5 bases, leaving 8 bases not matched to a gene. The CDR3 length is 16 residues. Germline V gene sequence: CDR1 MNHEY, CDR2 SMNVEV (reference sequence). CDR3: CASSLRSREGTGELFF. The CDR3 region has the DNA TGTGCCAGCAGTTTACGTAGCAGGGAGGGTACCGGGGAGCTGTTTTTT.

V and J are TRBV7-2 and TRBJ1-1; tentative D call: TRBD1 (6 bases). Germline CDR1 SGHTA, CDR2 FQGNSA. The CDR3 is made up of 15 amino acids. Trimming took off 4 bases at V and 2 bases at J, with 14 bases between the two ends. CDR3 region: CASSSLGGRNTEAFF. In nucleotides, the CDR3 is TGTGCCAGCAGCTCCCTTGGGGGCAGAAACACTGAAGCTTTCTTT.

This clone was detected only once. The chain uses TRBV2 and TRBJ2-7; TRBD1 matches at 9 bases. The V gene's germline CDR1 is SNHLY and CDR2 FYNNEI. After removal of 6 bases from V and 7 bases from J, the junction contained 7 bases not matched to a gene. The CDR3 covers 13 residues. CDR3 residues: CASRDRGSGEQYF. For the CDR3, the DNA is TGTGCCAGCAGGGACAGGGGATCGGGAGAGCAGTACTTC.

The CDR3 DNA is TGTGCCAGCAGTTCCCAGGGAGGGGAAGAGACCCAGTACTTC. The encoded protein is CASSSQGGEETQYF. The chain joins TRBV6-2 or TRBV6-3 to TRBJ2-5; 7 positions match TRBD2. V lost 4 bases, J lost 3 bases, and 5 bases stayed unmatched. CDR3 length: 14 residues. The germline V gene encodes CDR1 MNHEY and CDR2 SVGEGT.

The rearrangement joins TRBV5-6 to TRBJ2-6; possible D gene TRBD1, 6 bases. Germline V gene sequence: CDR1 SGHDT, CDR2 YYEEEE. The V end lost 7 bases, the J end lost 2 bases, and 13 bases lay between the germline ends. The CDR3 runs to 15 residues. The CDR3 sequence: CASVRWGPGANVLTF. CDR3 coding DNA: TGTGCCAGCGTTCGGTGGGGGCCTGGGGCCAACGTCCTGACTTTC.